The source of this T cell receptor (beta chain) is a study of blood T cell repertoires in COVID-19. This CDR3 spans 17 amino acids. V lost 1 base and J 5 bases, leaving 21 bases between the germline ends. The germline V gene encodes CDR1 MGHRA and CDR2 YSYEKL. TCRdb keeps only in-frame clones here, not all; method: immunoSEQ multiplex PCR. The sample lists 250,000 or so clones; 84% were seen once. The source of this sequence is a man between 60 and 75 years old with acute or convalescent COVID-19. This sequence joins TRBV4-1 and TRBJ2-7; D perhaps matches TRBD1 (6 bases). What was sequenced was peripheral blood. CDR3 bases: TGCGCCAGCAGCCAAGGGGCCCCCAGGGGCCCAATGAACGAGCAGTACTTC. Translation gives CASSQGAPRGPMNEQYF.